The rows below give T cell receptor beta chains drawn from one sample of a study of glioma-infiltrating T cells. TCRdb independently ran MiXCR on the multiplex PCR reads; one entry per CDR3 protein. The sample has about 400,000 distinct CDR3 sequences; around 45% are singletons. Sequencing was carried out using glioma tissue, nonneoplastic brain tissue, or PBMCs (not recorded which). Every receptor here comes from a human donor with low-grade glioma or glioblastoma, undergoing nonglioma brain surgery, or in good health (not recorded which). CDR3s include the opening cysteine and the closing phenylalanine or tryptophan. A D gene is named only where the DNA matches it firmly. Not all rows give a size; the values are once, few, many and, for expanded clones, a class.

J gene	clone size	D gene	V gene	CDR3 protein	CDR3 DNA
TRBJ1-5	-	-	TRBV7-2	CASSTRDSAEPQHF	TGTGCCAGCAGCACCCGGGACTCCGCAGAGCCCCAGCATTTT
TRBJ1-1	-	-	TRBV29-1	CSSGQRYTEAFF	TGCAGCTCAGGACAGAGATACACTGAAGCTTTCTTT
TRBJ2-7	-	-	TRBV7-9	CASSLVGSGSYKQYF	TGTGCCAGCAGCTTAGTCGGCAGTGGGTCCTACAAGCAGTACTTC
TRBJ1-2	many	-	TRBV12-3/TRBV12-4	CASSLQGNYGYTF	TGTGCCAGCAGTTTACAGGGGAACTATGGCTACACCTTC
TRBJ2-1	few	TRBD1	TRBV7-3	CASRLTGTDYNEQFF	TGTGCCAGCAGGCTTACCGGGACAGACTACAATGAGCAGTTCTTC
TRBJ1-1	-	-	TRBV5-6	CASSVNTEAFF	TGTGCCAGCAGCGTGAACACTGAAGCTTTCTTT
TRBJ2-1	-	-	TRBV2	CASREFTTNNEQFF	TGTGCCAGCAGGGAATTTACTACCAACAATGAGCAGTTCTTC
TRBJ2-3	many	TRBD2	TRBV6-1	CASRDTSGSDTQYF	TGTGCCAGCAGAGATACTAGCGGGAGTGATACGCAGTATTTT
TRBJ2-1	few	TRBD2	TRBV3-1	CASSLAGHTNEQFF	TGTGCCAGCAGCCTAGCGGGTCACACTAATGAGCAGTTCTTC
TRBJ2-1	-	-	TRBV28	CASSLLGGGNEQFF	TGTGCCAGCAGTTTATTAGGAGGGGGTAATGAGCAGTTCTTC
TRBJ2-1	many	-	TRBV6-1	CASTSRDGPTNEQFF	TGTGCCAGCACTTCGCGGGACGGACCTACGAATGAGCAGTTCTTC
TRBJ2-1	many	-	TRBV6-2/TRBV6-3	CASSYSRVDEQFF	TGTGCCAGCAGTTACTCGAGAGTTGATGAGCAGTTCTTC
TRBJ2-7	-	-	TRBV7-2	CASSLERGIYGQYF	TGTGCCAGCAGCTTGGAACGGGGGATCTACGGGCAGTACTTC
TRBJ2-1	few	TRBD1	TRBV5-1	CASSLDTGGLYEQFF	TGCGCCAGCAGCTTGGATACAGGGGGCCTTTATGAGCAGTTCTTC
TRBJ2-3	-	-	TRBV7-9	CASSLAVWGGPDTQYF	TGTGCCAGCAGCTTAGCAGTATGGGGAGGTCCAGATACGCAGTATTTT
TRBJ2-1	-	-	TRBV29-1	CSGGTGNYNEQFF	TGCAGCGGGGGGACGGGAAATTACAATGAGCAGTTCTTC
TRBJ2-1	-	TRBD1	TRBV29-1	CSGRDSTPNDEQFF	TGCAGCGGTCGGGACAGCACACCCAACGATGAGCAGTTCTTC
TRBJ2-7	many	TRBD1	TRBV6-1	CASRSDRAPYEQYF	TGTGCCAGCAGGTCGGACAGGGCCCCCTACGAGCAGTACTTC